One and the same sample provided the 25 T cell receptor beta chains below, sequenced in a study of Tregs in tolerant kidney transplant recipients. Their antigens remain unidentified. Measured with immunoSEQ multiplex PCR; TCRdb has only the in-frame clones, and not every one. This sample has about 18,000 clones; about two thirds occur once, and the top ten carry under 4%. Sequencing input: Tregs from blood cultured with allogeneic cells. The receptor set was obtained from a human donor in good health.

As concerns this clone: Mismatch with germline at one junction end may stem from a read error. The chain carries TRBV5-6 and TRBJ2-7, with D possibly being TRBD2 (5 bases). CDR3 length equals 12 residues. Germline CDR1 reads SGHDT; CDR2 reads YYEEEE. As DNA, the CDR3 is TGTGCCAGCAGCGGAAACGACGTAAACGGGGACTTC. Protein: CASSGNDVNGDF.

This clone was counted a single time. The V and J genes are TRBV19 and TRBJ1-2; perhaps TRBD1 as D (5 bases). Germline V gene sequence: CDR1 LNHDA, CDR2 SQIVND (reference sequence). With 6 bases removed from V and 7 bases from J, the gap between germline ends came to 12 bases. This CDR3 is 12 amino acids long. The CDR3 DNA is TGTGCCAGTAGCATCAGGACAATTGGCTACACCTTC. Residues: CASSIRTIGYTF.

The chain is built from TRBV11-3 and TRBJ2-1, with 10 bases matching TRBD2. From germline, CDR1 is SGHNT and CDR2 YENEEA. The CDR3 length is 17 residues. V gave up 2 bases and J gave up 6 bases; unmatched junction bases: 10. The CDR3 protein is CASSLRLAGGLFNEQFF. The DNA of the CDR3 is TGTGCCAGCAGCTTACGATTAGCGGGAGGACTTTTCAATGAGCAGTTCTTC.

This clone was counted a few times. CDR3 loop: CASSYVPSGYGYTF. The CDR3 DNA reads TGTGCCAGCAGTTATGTCCCTTCGGGCTATGGCTACACCTTC. The rearrangement joins TRBV6-5 to TRBJ1-2; D call uncertain. The CDR3 has 14 amino acids. V was clipped by 3 bases and J by 4 bases, with 12 bases between them. Germline loops: CDR1 MNHEY, CDR2 SVGAGI.

The rearrangement uses TRBV6-5 and TRBJ1-2; the match to TRBD1 covers 9 bases. CDR1 and CDR2 from the germline V gene are MNHEY and SVGAGI. Trimming at V came to 6 bases and at J to 4 bases, leaving 9 bases not matched to a gene. There are 15 residues in the CDR3. CDR3 bases: TGTGCCAGCAGCCGCGCCACAGGGGGCTTCTATGGCTACACCTTC. Translation gives CASSRATGGFYGYTF.

This clone has only a few counts. V and J are TRBV10-3 and TRBJ2-1, with TRBD2 matching 7 bases. CDR3 length equals 17 residues. CDR1 ENHRY and CDR2 SYGVKD come from the germline V gene. J gave up 0 bases and V 3 bases, and 8 bases lay outside the gene matches. CDR3 nucleotides: TGTGCCATCAGTGACATGGCGGGGGTGATCTCCTACAATGAGCAGTTCTTC. This gives the protein CAISDMAGVISYNEQFF.

This rearrangement joins TRBV5-4 to TRBJ2-5; 9 nucleotides line up with TRBD2. Germline loops: CDR1 SGHNT, CDR2 YYREEE (reference sequence). The V segment lost 4 bases and the J segment 5 bases; nucleotides outside the gene matches: 12. This CDR3 spans 16 amino acids. The CDR3 region has the DNA TGTGCCAGCAGCCCTGGGACTAGCAATTCGGCGGAGACCCAGTACTTC. Translating it yields CASSPGTSNSAETQYF.

V gene TRBV9 combines with J gene TRBJ1-3; D gene ambiguous. The CDR3 has 13 residues. CDR1 SGDLS and CDR2 YYNGEE come from the germline V gene. The V end was cut by 0 bases, the J end by 2 bases, with 3 bases between. The DNA of the CDR3 is TGTGCCAGCAGCGTAGTTGCTGGAAACACCATATATTTT. Translated, it gives CASSVVAGNTIYF.

This clone has more than one count but fewer than ten. This chain joins TRBV11-2 and TRBJ1-1; tentative D call: TRBD1 (5 bases). Per germline, CDR1 SGHAT and CDR2 FQNNGV. The CDR3 runs 13 residues. Trimming stripped 0 bases from V and 9 bases from J, with 11 bases between. The CDR3 nucleotides read TGTGCCAGCAGCTTAGATCGACAGAGTAAAGCTTTCTTT. Its protein is CASSLDRQSKAFF. The full variable domain, in which reference TRBV11-2 and TRBJ1-1 provide the parts outside the CDR3, is EAGVAQSPRYKIIEKRQSVAFWCNPISGHATLYWYQQILGQGPKLLIQFQNNGVVDDSQLPKDRFSAERLKGVDSTLKIQPAKLEDSAVYLCASSLDRQSKAFFGQGTRLTVV.

This clone was counted at least ten times. The V gene is TRBV5-1, the J gene TRBJ2-1, with 9 positions matching TRBD1. In germline, CDR1 is SGHRS, CDR2 YFSETQ. The CDR3 length is 14 residues. Trimming took 4 bases from V and 2 from J; bases not matched to a gene: 1. CDR3 bases: TGCGCCAGCAGCCGGGACAGGGCCTACAATGAGCAGTTCTTC. Encoded protein: CASSRDRAYNEQFF.

The chain employs TRBV30 and TRBJ2-3, with TRBD2 matching 7 bases. The CDR3 has 18 residues. Germline CDR1 reads GTSNPN; CDR2 reads SVGIG (reference sequence). With 3 bases clipped from V and 5 bases from J, the junction kept 20 bases outside the gene matches. For the CDR3, the DNA is TGTGCCTGGAGCTACGAATATCGGCCTAGCGGCCTCGGAGATACGCAGTATTTT. Encoded protein: CAWSYEYRPSGLGDTQYF.

This rearrangement joins TRBV5-5 to TRBJ2-7, with D possibly matching TRBD2 (6 bases). This CDR3 has 17 amino acids. The germline CDR1 and CDR2 sequences are SGHKS and YYEKEE (reference sequence). Trimming removed 0 bases from V and 4 bases from J, with 20 bases in between. CDR3 bases: TGTGCCAGCAGCTTGGTTCCCCGGGACTTCCACCCTTACGAGCAGTACTTC. Encoded protein: CASSLVPRDFHPYEQYF. The complete variable domain, with remaining parts taken from reference TRBV5-5 and TRBJ2-7, reads DAGVTQSPTHLIKTRGQQVTLRCSPISGHKSVSWYQQVLGQGPQFIFQYYEKEERGRGNFPDRFSARQFPNYSSELNVNALLLGDSALYLCASSLVPRDFHPYEQYFGPGTRLTVT.

The V gene is TRBV19, the J gene TRBJ2-1; TRBD2 matches at 13 bases. The CDR3 contains 16 residues. Germline V gene lookup returns CDR1 LNHDA and CDR2 SQIVND (reference sequence). J lost 8 bases, V lost 7 bases, and 11 bases had no gene match. The CDR3 loop reads CASTDTGLAGEDEQFF. In DNA form, the CDR3 reads TGTGCCAGTACCGACACAGGACTAGCGGGGGAGGATGAGCAGTTCTTC.

CDR3 protein: CASSGRWEFSNQPQHF. The CDR3 nucleotides read TGTGCCAGCTCCGGACGGTGGGAGTTTAGCAATCAGCCCCAGCATTTT. J is TRBJ1-5 and V is TRBV28; D is undetermined. This CDR3 region has 16 residues. Germline V lookup: CDR1 MDHEN, CDR2 SYDVKM. V lost 8 bases to trimming and J lost 0 bases, with 17 bases between them.

V and J are TRBV28 and TRBJ2-7; D possibly matches TRBD1 or TRBD2 (6 bases each). V was shortened by 6 bases and J by 3 bases, with 18 bases between the two germline ends. In germline, CDR1 is MDHEN, CDR2 SYDVKM. This CDR3 spans 15 amino acids. The CDR3 region has the DNA TGTGCCAGCAGAGGACACGGGGGCACCCACTACGAGCAGTACTTC. Protein sequence: CASRGHGGTHYEQYF.

The chain has TRBV19 and TRBJ2-5; D may be TRBD1 (6 bases). Trimming removed 6 bases from V and 6 bases from J, with 17 bases in between. From germline, CDR1 is LNHDA and CDR2 SQIVND (reference sequence). The CDR3 sequence is 14 residues long. This CDR3 is CASSLQGRPKTQYF. CDR3 in DNA: TGTGCCAGTAGCTTACAGGGACGCCCTAAGACCCAGTACTTC.

The chain is built from TRBV2 and TRBJ2-7, with TRBD1 matching over 11 bases. V was pared by 8 bases and J by 3 bases, with 30 bases of the junction left unmatched. Germline assignment: CDR1 SNHLY and CDR2 FYNNEI. The CDR3 is 22 residues long. The DNA for the CDR3 is TGTGCCAGCGCCGAAACCCTTACCAGGACAGGGGGCGCGGGCCCTCTTATCTACGAGCAGTACTTC. Residues: CASAETLTRTGGAGPLIYEQYF.

This sequence joins TRBV2 and TRBJ1-2; TRBD1 aligns across 7 bases. V shed 6 bases, J shed 4 bases, and the junction held 2 bases outside the gene matches. The CDR3 spans 12 residues. Per germline, CDR1 SNHLY and CDR2 FYNNEI. CDR3 amino acids: CASRGQAYGYTF. In nucleotides, the CDR3 is TGTGCCAGCAGAGGACAGGCCTATGGCTACACCTTC.

This clone came up a few times. The genes are TRBV4-1 and TRBJ1-6; a possible D gene is TRBD1 (6 bases). CDR1 is MGHRA and CDR2 is YSYEKL in the germline V gene. The V end was cut by 4 bases, the J end by 1 base, with 11 bases between. This CDR3 is built from 16 residues. The CDR3 DNA follows: TGCGCCAGCAGCCCCGAGGGGGGGTCCTATAATTCACCCCTCCACTTT. Translation: CASSPEGGSYNSPLHF.

This clone was seen just once. The V gene is TRBV29-1, the J gene TRBJ1-1, with D unresolved. The germline V gene encodes CDR1 SQVTM and CDR2 ANQGSEA. CDR3 size: 13 residues. The V gene lost 6 bases and the J gene lost 4 bases, with 15 bases spanning the gap. The CDR3 loop reads CSVRDWGRTEAFF. The CDR3 DNA follows: TGCAGCGTGAGAGATTGGGGTCGCACTGAAGCTTTCTTT. Full variable domain (remainder filled in from reference TRBV29-1 and TRBJ1-1): SAVISQKPSRDICQRGTSLTIQCQVDSQVTMMFWYRQQPGQSLTLIATANQGSEATYESGFVIDKFPISRPNLTFSTLTVSNMSPEDSSIYLCSVRDWGRTEAFFGQGTRLTVV.

This clone was seen just once. The chain carries TRBV19 and TRBJ2-2; D is ambiguous. This CDR3 contains 15 residues. The germline V gene has CDR1 LNHDA and CDR2 SQIVND (reference sequence). The germline V and J ends were trimmed by 5 bases and 0 bases, with 10 bases remaining between them. Here the CDR3 reads CASSPLFANTGELFF. Written as DNA, the CDR3 is TGTGCCAGTAGTCCGCTGTTCGCGAACACCGGGGAGCTGTTTTTT.

In this sample, this clone turned up a few times. The rearrangement joins TRBV6-5 to TRBJ2-2; tentatively, D is TRBD1 (6 bases). CDR1 MNHEY and CDR2 SVGAGI come from the germline V gene. Trimming removed 6 bases from V and 5 bases from J, with 13 bases in between. CDR3 length equals 14 residues. In DNA, the CDR3 is TGTGCCAGCAGATCACAGGGATGGACCGGGGAGCTGTTTTTT. This encodes CASRSQGWTGELFF.

The chain has TRBV7-2 and TRBJ2-1, with D possibly TRBD2 on 7 matching bases. The CDR3 runs to 17 residues. Germline V gene data show CDR1 as SGHTA and CDR2 as FQGNSA. Deletions cut 2 bases from V and 6 bases from J, with 20 bases between. The CDR3 DNA is TGTGCCAGCAGCTTAAAAGGGGGACTAAATTGGGCCAATGAGCAGTTCTTC. Its protein product is CASSLKGGLNWANEQFF.

In its sample, this clone was seen once. This sequence joins TRBV11-3 and TRBJ2-5; D ambiguous. The CDR3 spans 11 residues. V lost 5 bases and J lost 4, with 5 bases in between. CDR1 and CDR2 (germline): SGHNT, YENEEA. As DNA, the CDR3 is TGTGCCAGCAGCACCCGAGAGACCCAGTACTTC. It specifies CASSTRETQYF. The full variable domain, completed using reference TRBV11-3 and TRBJ2-5, is EAGVVQSPRYKIIEKKQPVAFWCNPISGHNTLYWYLQNLGQGPELLIRYENEEAVDDSQLPKDRFSAERLKGVDSTLKIQPAELGDSAVYLCASSTRETQYFGPGTRLLVL.

This clone is medium-sized by share. CDR3 amino acids: CASSESLPNSPLHF. DNA for the CDR3: TGTGCCAGCAGTGAGAGTCTCCCAAATTCACCCCTCCACTTT. This chain links TRBV2 with TRBJ1-6; D is unresolved. Germline V lookup: CDR1 SNHLY, CDR2 FYNNEI. The CDR3 contains 14 residues. Trimming pared 3 bases from V and 7 bases from J, leaving 10 bases between.